The next 26 T cell receptor beta chains were all read from a single sample in a study of CXCR3-negative and CXCR3-positive naive CD8 T cells. General study findings and limits: Compared with CXCR3-negative naive cells, CXCR3-positive naive cells showed more hydrophobic TRB CDR3s.

These receptors are not linked to any known antigen. Via 5' RACE with UMI labels, TRB cDNA libraries were prepared. TCRdb derives one entry per CDR3 protein from the 5' RACE reads, leaving out DNA. The listing records some 50,000 distinct CDR3 sequences. Sample: naive CXCR3+ CD8+ T cells from blood. As to subset: CD45RO-CCR7+CD27+CD95- naive CD8+ T cells expressing CXCR3 (TNR3+). Receptor source: a human donor in good health. Some clones in this sample may be carry-over from other donors' samples.

CDR3 sequence reads: CSAPWGDTQYF. The chain uses TRBV20-1 and TRBJ2-3; as DNA is missing, the TRBD1 call by TCRdb cannot be tested. Germline V gene lookup returns CDR1 DFQATT and CDR2 SNEGSKA (reference sequence). CDR3 length: 11 amino acids.

The rearrangement joins TRBV11-2 to TRBJ1-5. The V gene's germline CDR1 is SGHAT and CDR2 FQNNGV. This CDR3 region has 13 residues. The CDR3 spells CASSLAADQPQHF.

The chain has TRBV5-5 and TRBJ1-1; TCRdb's assignment of TRBD1 cannot be checked, as there is no DNA. The CDR3 has 14 residues. Germline V gene sequence: CDR1 SGHKS, CDR2 YYEKEE (reference sequence). The CDR3 sequence is CASRGQGGYTEAFF.

CDR3: CASRGLAASTDTQYF. The genes are TRBV6-6 and TRBJ2-3. Looked up from germline, CDR1 is MNHNY and CDR2 is SVGAGI (reference sequence). CDR3 length: 15 residues.

The chain has TRBV7-2 and TRBJ2-5. This CDR3 region has 15 residues. Germline CDR1 and CDR2: SGHTA and FQGNSA. The CDR3: CASSLALAVQETQYF.

By frequency, this clonotype is medium-sized (0.01 to 0.1%). V and J are TRBV29-1 and TRBJ2-7; lacking DNA, the TRBD1 call made by TCRdb goes unchecked. This CDR3 comprises 14 residues. Germline-derived CDR1 and CDR2 are SQVTM and ANQGSEA. This CDR3 reads CSVEGGTGSYEQYF.

This chain connects TRBV28 to TRBJ2-7. CDR1 and CDR2 (germline): MDHEN, SYDVKM. This CDR3 spans 14 amino acids. This CDR3 reads CASSLQEPPYEQYF.

The chain carries TRBV20-1 and TRBJ1-1; TCRdb outputs TRBD1, but without DNA this stays unchecked. Per the germline V gene, CDR1 is DFQATT and CDR2 is SNEGSKA (reference sequence). This CDR3 has 13 residues. This chain's CDR3 is CSATSSGVTEAFF.

The chain uses TRBV12-3 or TRBV12-4 and TRBJ1-3. This CDR3 is built from 11 residues. CDR3 in amino acids: CASRSGNTIYF.

The V gene is TRBV20-1, the J gene TRBJ2-5; TCRdb reports TRBD1, a call that lacks DNA to check it against. The length of the CDR3 is 15 residues. Germline assignment: CDR1 DFQATT and CDR2 SNEGSKA (reference sequence). This CDR3 reads CSASGTGKGEETQYF.

The chain employs TRBV28 and TRBJ2-1. Germline CDR1 MDHEN, CDR2 SYDVKM. The CDR3 extends over 11 amino acids. The CDR3 sequence: CASSLLDEQFF.

This chain links TRBV24-1 with TRBJ2-2; the TCRdb call, TRBD2, lacks DNA for checking. Germline V CDR1 and CDR2: KGHDR, SFDVKD. CDR3 size: 15 residues. CDR3 loop: CATSDLRLTTGELFF.

The chain carries TRBV14 and TRBJ2-1; checking the TCRdb D call of TRBD2 is not possible without DNA. There are 13 residues in the CDR3. CDR1 SGHDN and CDR2 FVKESK come from the germline V gene. This CDR3 is CASSQGGGDEQFF.

The chain is built from TRBV5-6 and TRBJ1-5; TCRdb's D call of TRBD1 is untestable without DNA. Germline loops: CDR1 SGHDT, CDR2 YYEEEE. The CDR3 contains 14 residues. CDR3 region: CASSQGQGLQPQHF.

This chain links TRBV4-2 with TRBJ2-4; lacking DNA, the TRBD2 call made by TCRdb goes unchecked. Germline values: CDR1 LGHNA, CDR2 YNFKEQ. This CDR3 is 16 amino acids long. This CDR3 is CASSHAGTTTKNIQYF.

The J gene is TRBJ1-1, the V gene TRBV7-6; checking the TCRdb D call of TRBD1 is not possible without DNA. The CDR3 sequence is 15 residues long. Per the germline V gene, CDR1 is SGHVS and CDR2 is FNYEAQ. The CDR3 loop reads CASSPPGPRPTEAFF.

The J gene is TRBJ1-1, the V gene TRBV9; TCRdb picks TRBD1, but there is no DNA to check that call. Germline CDR1 reads SGDLS; CDR2 reads YYNGEE. This CDR3 has 14 amino acids. Here the CDR3 reads CASSVVAGAAEAFF.

V and J are TRBV7-9 and TRBJ1-1; TCRdb's D gene call, TRBD1, goes unchecked for lack of DNA. The germline CDR1 and CDR2 sequences are SEHNR and FQNEAQ (reference sequence). The CDR3 loop spans 11 amino acids. The CDR3 loop is CASSLGPGAFF.

CDR3: CASSLVPRTGVSYEQYF. The V call is TRBV7-4, the J call TRBJ2-7; TCRdb's D call, TRBD1, is unchecked because there is no DNA. CDR1 is SGHVT, CDR2 SQSDAQ, per germline. The CDR3 loop spans 17 amino acids.

The chain recombines TRBV28 with TRBJ1-1; the D call of TRBD1 rests on TCRdb alone, since no DNA is present to check it. This CDR3 region has 14 residues. Germline CDR1 and CDR2: MDHEN and SYDVKM. This CDR3 is CASSLPHADSEAFF.

The chain carries TRBV6-2 or TRBV6-3 and TRBJ2-7. The germline CDR1 and CDR2 sequences are MNHEY and SVGEGT. The CDR3 is made up of 13 amino acids. This chain's CDR3 is CASSYSYSYEQYF.

CDR3: CSVTGVSYSEQFF. This chain connects TRBV29-1 to TRBJ2-1; without DNA, the TCRdb call of TRBD1 cannot be checked. This CDR3 is 13 amino acids long. The V gene's germline CDR1 is SQVTM and CDR2 ANQGSEA.

The chain has TRBV19 and TRBJ2-1. The CDR3 covers 15 residues. CDR1 and CDR2 from the germline V gene are LNHDA and SQIVND (reference sequence). The CDR3 protein is CASSIDLGSNNEQFF.

The chain combines TRBV28 with TRBJ2-7; the D gene TCRdb calls, TRBD1, cannot be checked with no DNA. Germline lookup yields CDR1 MDHEN and CDR2 SYDVKM. The CDR3 is 14 amino acids. CDR3 residues: CASSNRGIIDEQYF.

The genes are TRBV12-3 or TRBV12-4 and TRBJ1-1. The CDR3 length is 14 residues. This chain's CDR3 is CASSFASVNTEAFF.

This sequence joins TRBV5-6 and TRBJ1-2. CDR1 SGHDT and CDR2 YYEEEE come from the germline V gene. This CDR3 contains 13 residues. CDR3: CASSFQGGGDYTF.